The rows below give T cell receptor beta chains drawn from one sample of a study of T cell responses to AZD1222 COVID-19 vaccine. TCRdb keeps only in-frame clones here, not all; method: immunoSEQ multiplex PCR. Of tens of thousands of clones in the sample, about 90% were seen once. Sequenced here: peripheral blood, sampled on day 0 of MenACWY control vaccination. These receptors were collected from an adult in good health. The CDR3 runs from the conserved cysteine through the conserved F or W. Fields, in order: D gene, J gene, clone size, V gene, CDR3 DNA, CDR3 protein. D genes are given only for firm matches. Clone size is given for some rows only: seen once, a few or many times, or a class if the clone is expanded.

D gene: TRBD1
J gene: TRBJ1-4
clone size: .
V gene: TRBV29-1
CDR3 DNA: TGCAGCGTTGCCGGCCAGGGGGTAACTAATGAAAAACTGTTTTTT
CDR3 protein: CSVAGQGVTNEKLFF

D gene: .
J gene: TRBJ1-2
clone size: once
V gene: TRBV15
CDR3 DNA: TGTGCCACCAGCAGAGAACTGCATAACTATGGCTACACCTTC
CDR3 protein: CATSRELHNYGYTF

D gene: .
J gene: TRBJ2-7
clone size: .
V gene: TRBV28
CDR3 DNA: TGTGCCAGCAGTTTAGTTATGGGGGCCAGGCTGTACGAGCAGTACTTC
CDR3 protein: CASSLVMGARLYEQYF

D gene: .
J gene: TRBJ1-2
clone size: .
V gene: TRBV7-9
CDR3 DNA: TGTGCCAGCAGCTTAGCGGAAGCCGTCCCCGGCTACACCTTC
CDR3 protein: CASSLAEAVPGYTF

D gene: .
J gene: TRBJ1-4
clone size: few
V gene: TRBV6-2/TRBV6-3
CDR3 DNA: TGTGCCAGCAGTTCGTCCCAAAAACTGTTTTTT
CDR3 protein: CASSSSQKLFF

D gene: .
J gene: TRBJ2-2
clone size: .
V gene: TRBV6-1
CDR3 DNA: TGTGCCAGCAGTGAAAGGGGGGACACCGGGGAGCTGTTTTTT
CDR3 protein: CASSERGDTGELFF

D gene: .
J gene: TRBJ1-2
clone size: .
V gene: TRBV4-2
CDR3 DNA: TGTGCCAGCAGCCAGGCTGGCGGGACCCTCGGCTATGGCTACACCTTC
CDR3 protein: CASSQAGGTLGYGYTF

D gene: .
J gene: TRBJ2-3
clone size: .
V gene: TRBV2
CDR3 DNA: TGTGCCGGCCGATCGGGGGTTAGCACAGATACGCAGTATTTT
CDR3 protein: CAGRSGVSTDTQYF

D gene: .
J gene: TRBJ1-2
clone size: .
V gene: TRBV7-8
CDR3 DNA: TGTGCCAGCAGCTTAGCGACGATTAACTATGGCTACACCTTC
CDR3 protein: CASSLATINYGYTF

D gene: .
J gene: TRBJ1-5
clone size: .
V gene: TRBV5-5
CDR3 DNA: TGTGCCAGCAGCTCGGGGACTGGGAATCAGCCCCAGCATTTT
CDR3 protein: CASSSGTGNQPQHF

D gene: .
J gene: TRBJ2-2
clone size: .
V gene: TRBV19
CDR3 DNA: TGTGCCAGTAGCCAAGAACGGCGAAAGTCGGGGGAGCTGTTTTTT
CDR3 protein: CASSQERRKSGELFF

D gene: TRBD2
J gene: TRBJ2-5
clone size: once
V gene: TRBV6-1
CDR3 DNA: TGTGCCAGCAGTGAAATAAGCGGGGGGGCCGAGACCCAGTACTTC
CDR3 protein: CASSEISGGAETQYF

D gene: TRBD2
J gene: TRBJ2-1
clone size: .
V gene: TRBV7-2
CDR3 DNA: TGTGCCAGCAGCTTAGTGAATGGACTAGCGGGGGGGAATGAGCAGTTCTTC
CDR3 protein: CASSLVNGLAGGNEQFF

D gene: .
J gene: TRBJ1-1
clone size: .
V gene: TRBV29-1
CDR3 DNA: TGCAGCGGTGAGTGGGGGGCAGGCGCTGAAGCTTTCTTT
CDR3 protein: CSGEWGAGAEAFF

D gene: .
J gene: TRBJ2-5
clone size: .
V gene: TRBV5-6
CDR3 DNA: TGTGCCAGCAGCTTTGGCGGACAAGAGACCCAGTACTTC
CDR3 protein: CASSFGGQETQYF

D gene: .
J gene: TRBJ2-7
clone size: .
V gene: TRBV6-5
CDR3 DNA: TGTGCCAGCACCCGGGAAGCTTCCTACGAGCAGTACTTC
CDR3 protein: CASTREASYEQYF

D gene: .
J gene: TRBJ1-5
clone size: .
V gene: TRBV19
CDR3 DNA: TGTGCCAGTAGTTTCTCATCAGGGGCAGTTCAGCCCCAGCATTTT
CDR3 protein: CASSFSSGAVQPQHF

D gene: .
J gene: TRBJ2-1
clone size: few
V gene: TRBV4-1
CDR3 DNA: TGCGCCAGCAGCCAAGTCTTGGGTTACAATGAGCAGTTCTTC
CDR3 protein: CASSQVLGYNEQFF

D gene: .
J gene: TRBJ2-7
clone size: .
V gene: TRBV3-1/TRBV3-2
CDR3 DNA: TGTGCCAGCAGCCAAGATATATCCTACGAGCAGTACTTC
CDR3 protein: CASSQDISYEQYF

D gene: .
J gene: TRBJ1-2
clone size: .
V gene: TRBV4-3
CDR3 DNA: TGCGCCAGCAGCCAAGATATGGGTTGGGGCTATGGCTACACCTTC
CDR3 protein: CASSQDMGWGYGYTF

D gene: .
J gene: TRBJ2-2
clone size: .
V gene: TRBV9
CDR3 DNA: TGTGCCAGCAGCCCACGGACCGGGGAGCTGTTTTTT
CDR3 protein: CASSPRTGELFF

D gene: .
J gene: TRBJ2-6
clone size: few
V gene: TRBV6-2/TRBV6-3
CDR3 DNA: TGTGCCAGCAGTTACAGCTCTGGGGCCAACGTCCTGACTTTC
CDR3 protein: CASSYSSGANVLTF

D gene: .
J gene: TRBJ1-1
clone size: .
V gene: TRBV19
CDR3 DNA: TGTGCCAGTAGTATGTTGAGGGGAGGGAACACTGAAGCTTTCTTT
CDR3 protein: CASSMLRGGNTEAFF

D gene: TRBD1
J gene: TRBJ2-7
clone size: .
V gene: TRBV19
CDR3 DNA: TGTGCCAGTAGTAATAACAGGGGCGAGCAGTACTTC
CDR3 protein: CASSNNRGEQYF

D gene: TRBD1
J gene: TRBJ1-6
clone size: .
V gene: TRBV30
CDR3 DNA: TGTGCCTGGAGCTTTACCCCGGGACAGCCTTCACCCCTCCACTTT
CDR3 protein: CAWSFTPGQPSPLHF

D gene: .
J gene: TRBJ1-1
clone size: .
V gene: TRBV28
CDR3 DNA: TGTGCCACTTACGGTGGGGGAGGCACTGAAGCTTTCTTT
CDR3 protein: CATYGGGGTEAFF

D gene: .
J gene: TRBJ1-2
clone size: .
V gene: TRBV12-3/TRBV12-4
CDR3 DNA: TGTGCCAGCACCTCATGGGGGTATGGCTACACCTTC
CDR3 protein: CASTSWGYGYTF

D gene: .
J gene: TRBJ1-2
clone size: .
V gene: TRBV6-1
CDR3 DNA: TGTGCCAGCAGTGATCGGGCAGACGGCTACACCTTC
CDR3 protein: CASSDRADGYTF

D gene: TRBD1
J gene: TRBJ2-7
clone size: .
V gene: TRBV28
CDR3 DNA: TGTGCCAGCACCTGGACAGGGGGTAACGAGCAGTACTTC
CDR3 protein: CASTWTGGNEQYF

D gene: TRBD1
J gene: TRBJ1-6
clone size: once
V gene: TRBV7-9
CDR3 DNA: TGTGCCAGCAGCTCGGGACAGGATTCACCCCTCCACTTT
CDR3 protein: CASSSGQDSPLHF

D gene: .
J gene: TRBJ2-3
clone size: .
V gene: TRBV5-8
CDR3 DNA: TGTGCCAGCAGCTTTAGGCTGGGGCGGGCGGATACGCAGTATTTT
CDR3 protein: CASSFRLGRADTQYF

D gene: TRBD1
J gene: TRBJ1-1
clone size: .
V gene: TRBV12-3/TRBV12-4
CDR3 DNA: TGTGCCAGCAGAGACAGGGAGAACACTGAAGCTTTCTTT
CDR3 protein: CASRDRENTEAFF

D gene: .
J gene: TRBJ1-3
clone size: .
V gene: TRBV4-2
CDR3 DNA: TGTGCCAGCAGCCAAGCACGCGGGGCGATCGTCACTGGAAACACCATATATTTT
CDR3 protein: CASSQARGAIVTGNTIYF

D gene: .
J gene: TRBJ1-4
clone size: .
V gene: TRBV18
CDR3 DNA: TGTGCCAGCTCGTCTTACGCCGGGACGTCCGAAAAACTGTTTTTT
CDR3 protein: CASSSYAGTSEKLFF

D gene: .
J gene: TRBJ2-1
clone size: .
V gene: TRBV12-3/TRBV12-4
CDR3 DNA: TGTGCCAGCAGTTTAATAGGGGAGCAGTTCTTC
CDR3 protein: CASSLIGEQFF